This TCR beta chain is drawn from a study of T cells in Graves' hyperthyroidism and ophthalmopathy. General study results and limits: A model using 13 V-J features told ophthalmopathy apart from stable hyperthyroidism.

TCR beta CDR3 regions were amplified from RNA. The primer set for the first-round RT-PCR of the TCR CDR3 was HTBI. Each CDR3 protein gets one entry after TCRdb re-called the multiplex PCR reads with MiXCR. The sample includes roughly 330,000 distinct CDR3 sequences, 16% of them seen just once. Diagnoses rested on clinical symptoms, serum thyroxine and TRAb, thyroid ultrasound and orbital computed tomography. Cells are PBMCs isolated from approximately 9.2 ml of fresh blood. CDR3 length equals 16 residues. CDR1 is SQVTM and CDR2 is ANQGSEA in the germline V gene. The V end was cut by 2 bases, the J end by 4 bases, with 18 bases between. This clonotype was seen a handful of times. Its matching antigen is unknown.

This TCR derives from a young man with Graves' hyperthyroidism. V usage is TRBV29-1 and J usage is TRBJ2-1; the D gene could be TRBD1 or TRBD2 (7 bases each). The sample taken for sequencing was blood. The CDR3 nucleotides are TGCAGCGTTGAACCTAGACAGGGAGGGACTTACAATGAGCAGTTCTTC. It encodes CSVEPRQGGTYNEQFF.